The present TCR beta chain was sequenced within a study of cytomegalovirus exposure and HLA in healthy donors. Findings and caveats of the study: Near-uniform donor sequencing depth was presumed by presence/absence analyses.

The CDR3 contains 15 residues. The germline V gene has CDR1 SGHRS and CDR2 YFSETQ. Trimming took 4 bases from V and 2 from J, leaving 14 bases between them. Amplification used 60 Vbeta primers and 13 Jbeta primers. Sequencing was performed with immunoSEQ multiplex PCR; in TCRdb, only in-frame clones are kept and a portion is missing. The data hold approximately 210,000 clones, with about nine tenths observed a single time. This clone has just one count. What it recognizes is unknown. The sequence was obtained from a young man in good health and CMV-seronegative. The rearrangement links TRBV5-1 to TRBJ2-3, with D tentatively TRBD2 (5 bases). Sequencing was carried out using PBMCs. This CDR3 reads CASSPSGIDTDTQYF. The DNA for the CDR3 is TGCGCCAGCAGCCCCTCGGGGATAGACACAGATACGCAGTATTTT.